This T cell receptor beta chain stems from a study of cytomegalovirus exposure and HLA in healthy donors. Study-level information: Of the donors genotyped, about 390 in all, about 81% fell in the Caucasian-associated ancestry cluster.

Comment on this clone: Its antigen is still unknown.

Study outcomes and limitations: Several V segments, TRBV6-2 and TRBV6-3 among them, could not be told apart and were dropped. High specificity and sensitivity for cytomegalovirus status were reported for the classifier. Later analysis found that TCR beta chains associated with HLA were more clonally expanded than other, equally common chains.

The PCR made use of 60 Vbeta and 13 Jbeta primers. TCRdb keeps only in-frame clones here, not all; method: immunoSEQ multiplex PCR. The table records more than 150,000 clones, 75% to 80% of them present only once. CDR3 length equals 14 residues. The chain is built from TRBV21-1 and TRBJ2-1; the table's D call TRBD2 went unverified against the DNA. TRBV21-1 counts as a pseudogene. Sample: PBMCs. The receptor was isolated from a woman in her twenties or thirties in good health and CMV-seropositive. The CDR3, as DNA: TGTGCCAGCACGGGAGAAGGGTTCTACAATGAGCAGTTCTTC. The encoded protein is CASTGEGFYNEQFF.